This T cell receptor beta chain was captured by sequencing in a study of T cells in localized non-small cell lung cancer. Points from the study as a whole: A median about 56 of the top 100 tumor clones appeared in adjacent lung. Uninvolved adjacent lung showed higher T cell clonality than tumor.

Worth noting for this clone: Its specificity is not known.

Trimming took 10 bases from V and 2 from J, leaving 15 bases between them. CDR3 length: 14 residues. Germline values: CDR1 MNHGY, CDR2 SAAAGT. Produced via immunoSEQ multiplex PCR; TCRdb's table is partial and in-frame only. Of roughly 920 clones in the sample, around 24% are singletons; the top ten hold approximately 23%. The sequencing here drew on lung tumor tissue, taken before any cancer treatment. V usage is TRBV6-8 and J usage is TRBJ2-1; D is ambiguous. This sequence was found in a woman aged 40-70 years with stage I squamous cell lung carcinoma. The CDR3 sequence: CAISRASPYNEQFF. DNA for the CDR3: TGTGCCATCTCCCGAGCGTCACCCTACAATGAGCAGTTCTTC.